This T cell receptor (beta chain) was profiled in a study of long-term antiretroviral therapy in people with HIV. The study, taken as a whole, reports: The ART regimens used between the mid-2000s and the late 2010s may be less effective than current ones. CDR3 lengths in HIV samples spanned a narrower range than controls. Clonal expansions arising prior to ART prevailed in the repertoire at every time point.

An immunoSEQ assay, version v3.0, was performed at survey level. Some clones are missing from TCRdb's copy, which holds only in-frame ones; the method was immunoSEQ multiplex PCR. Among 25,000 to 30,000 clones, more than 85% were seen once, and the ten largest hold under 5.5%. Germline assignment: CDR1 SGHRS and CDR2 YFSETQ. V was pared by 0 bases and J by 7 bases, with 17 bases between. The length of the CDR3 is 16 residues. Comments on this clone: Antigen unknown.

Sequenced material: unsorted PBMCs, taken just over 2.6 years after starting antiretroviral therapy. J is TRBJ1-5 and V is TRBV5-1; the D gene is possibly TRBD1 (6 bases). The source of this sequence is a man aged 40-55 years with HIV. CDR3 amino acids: CASSLDGRQDPQPQHF. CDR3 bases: TGCGCCAGCAGCTTGGACGGGAGACAGGATCCGCAGCCCCAGCATTTT.